This T cell receptor beta chain was captured by sequencing in a study of cytomegalovirus exposure and HLA in healthy donors. V lost 1 base to trimming and J lost 2 bases, with 17 bases between them. The CDR3 is 17 amino acids. Germline CDR1 SGHAT, CDR2 FQNNGV. In this sample, this clone turned up once. The study ran its PCR with 60 Vbeta and 13 Jbeta primers. Libraries were prepared by immunoSEQ multiplex PCR; TCRdb keeps only in-frame clonotypes and omits some of them. This table has approximately 210,000 clones, about 80% appearing once. Sequenced input: PBMCs. The sequence came from a woman aged 45 to 65 in good health and CMV-seropositive. The rearrangement uses TRBV11-2 and TRBJ1-2; maybe TRBD1 (6 bases). The CDR3 nucleotides read TGTGCCAGCAGCTTAGCGGACAGAGGTTTACCAAACTATGGCTACACCTTC. It specifies CASSLADRGLPNYGYTF.